Listed here are 15 T cell receptor beta chains from one sample, sequenced in a study of T cell repertoires in cytomegalovirus infection. Using its own MiXCR run on the reads, TCRdb lists one record per CDR3 protein. The sample lists roughly 860,000 distinct CDR3 sequences; 32% were seen once. Antigen specificity for these receptors is unknown. The specimen comprised cultured CD8+ T cells from PBMCs, sampled from culture after CMV antigen stimulation. These receptors were collected from a human donor in good health (CMV status not recorded). Some clones in this sample may be carry-over from other donors' samples.

The table lists this clonotype with a few counts. The chain is built from TRBV19 and TRBJ1-1, with TRBD1 as a possible D gene (6 bases). V shed 7 bases and J shed 4 bases, with 16 bases lying between them. The CDR3 has 14 amino acids. Germline CDR1 and CDR2: LNHDA and SQIVND (reference sequence). The CDR3 reads CASNIAGAGTEAFF. The CDR3, as DNA: TGTGCCAGTAATATCGCGGGGGCAGGCACTGAAGCTTTCTTT.

In its sample, this clonotype was seen a few times. The V gene is TRBV6-5, the J gene TRBJ2-3; 12 nucleotides match TRBD2. The junction had 6 bases not matched to a gene; V was cut back by 5 bases and J by 3 bases. Per the germline V gene, CDR1 is MNHEY and CDR2 is SVGAGI. This CDR3 contains 16 residues. The CDR3 region is CASSETSGGGTDTQYF. CDR3 bases: TGTGCCAGCAGTGAGACTAGCGGGGGAGGAACAGATACGCAGTATTTT.

The chain is built from TRBV6-6 and TRBJ2-7; D gene uncertain. The CDR3 extends over 13 amino acids. Trimming pared 0 bases from V and 3 bases from J, leaving 6 bases between. Germline assignment: CDR1 MNHNY and CDR2 SVGAGI (reference sequence). In DNA form, the CDR3 reads TGTGCCAGCAGTTACTCCATGGGCTACGAGCAGTACGTC. Protein product: CASSYSMGYEQYV.

Note on this clonotype: A clone one base away is much larger, so this may be a read error. The chain employs TRBV7-4 and TRBJ1-5, with D tentatively TRBD1 (5 bases). Germline CDR1 reads SGHVT; CDR2 reads SQSDAQ. The CDR3 has 15 amino acids. The CDR3 DNA follows: TGTGTCAGCAGCTTAGCGGGGGGGATAAATCAGCCCCAGCATTTT. Amino acid sequence: CVSSLAGGINQPQHF. Using reference TRBV7-4 and TRBJ1-5 for the parts outside the CDR3, the full variable domain is GAGVSQSPRYKVAKRGRDVALRCDSISGHVTLYWYRQTLGQGSEVLTYSQSDAQRDKSGRPSGRFSAERPERSVSTLKIQRTEQGDSAVYLCVSSLAGGINQPQHFGDGTRLSIL.

The chain combines TRBV7-6 with TRBJ1-1; no reliable D call. Germline CDR1 SGHVS, CDR2 FNYEAQ. Trimming removed 5 bases at V and 5 bases at J, with 15 bases between. This CDR3 region has 14 residues. The CDR3 coding sequence is TGTGCCAGCAGCCTAAAGACCCGAGGGACTGAAGCTTTCTTT. It encodes CASSLKTRGTEAFF.

Details on this clonotype: A junction end diverges from the germline sequence, so it may reflect a read error. The chain joins TRBV5-6 to TRBJ2-1; 13 bases line up with TRBD2. Germline V gene lookup returns CDR1 SGHDT and CDR2 YYEEEE. The CDR3 runs to 13 residues. The DNA of the CDR3 is TGTGCCAGCAGCATAGGGACTAGCGGGGCCCCGGTCTTC. Translated, it gives CASSIGTSGAPVF.

The J gene is TRBJ1-5, the V gene TRBV28; D unresolved. Germline V gives CDR1 MDHEN, CDR2 SYDVKM. CDR3 length equals 14 residues. The germline V and J ends were trimmed by 3 bases and 6 bases, with 12 bases remaining between them. The CDR3 nucleotides are TGTGCCAGCAGTTTCAGTAATCGGGGTCAGCCCCAGCATTTT. Translation: CASSFSNRGQPQHF.

This clonotype was counted many times. The rearrangement uses TRBV7-8 and TRBJ2-7; 7 bases line up with TRBD2. V gave up 1 base and J gave up 2 bases; unmatched junction bases: 8. The CDR3 covers 16 residues. From germline, CDR1 is SGHVS and CDR2 FQNEAQ. The CDR3 is CASSLGRGGVPYEQYV. The CDR3 nucleotides are TGTGCCAGCAGCTTAGGGCGCGGGGGAGTCCCCTACGAGCAGTACGTC.

The rearrangement joins TRBV27 to TRBJ1-1; the D gene is possibly TRBD1 (5 bases). V was trimmed by 5 bases and J by 5 bases, leaving 12 bases between them. The CDR3 is made up of 13 amino acids. Germline CDR1 MNHEY, CDR2 SMNVEV (reference sequence). In DNA, the CDR3 is TGTGCCAGCAGTGGCGTGGGGGGGACTGAAGCTTTCTTT. Protein sequence: CASSGVGGTEAFF.

This clonotype has just a few counts. The chain employs TRBV7-2 and TRBJ1-3, with 9 bases identical to TRBD1. The J segment lost 7 bases and the V segment lost 6 bases, leaving 13 bases of the junction unmatched. Germline CDR1 reads SGHTA; CDR2 reads FQGNSA. This CDR3 has 16 amino acids. The CDR3: CASRDGTGLPPNTIYF. In DNA form, the CDR3 reads TGTGCCAGCAGGGACGGGACAGGGCTACCCCCGAACACCATATATTTT.

The chain links TRBV5-6 to TRBJ2-3; D remains unclear. V lost 0 bases to trimming and J lost 6 bases, with 8 bases between them. The CDR3 is made up of 13 amino acids. Germline loops: CDR1 SGHDT, CDR2 YYEEEE. CDR3 sequence reads: CASSLEFLDTQYF. The CDR3 DNA is TGTGCCAGCAGCTTGGAATTCCTCGATACGCAGTATTTT.

The rearrangement uses TRBV27 and TRBJ2-1, with TRBD1 matching 7 bases. The V and J ends lost 2 bases and 2 bases, in that order; junction bases with no gene match: 6. Germline CDR1 and CDR2: MNHEY and SMNVEV (reference sequence). The CDR3 covers 16 residues. CDR3 coding DNA: TGTGCCAGCAGTTTAGGTAGACAGGGCACCTACAATGAGCAGTTCTTC. This codes for CASSLGRQGTYNEQFF.

The chain combines TRBV7-9 with TRBJ1-5; TRBD1 might be the D (6 bases). Germline CDR1 reads SEHNR; CDR2 reads FQNEAQ (reference sequence). There are 16 residues in the CDR3. Trimming removed 4 bases from V and 7 bases from J, with 20 bases in between. The CDR3 DNA is TGTGCCAGCAGCTCTACATTGACAGGAGAAGGGCAGCCCCAGCATTTT. It translates to CASSSTLTGEGQPQHF. Full variable domain (rest looked up from reference TRBV7-9 and TRBJ1-5): DTGVSQNPRHKITKRGQNVTFRCDPISEHNRLYWYRQTLGQGPEFLTYFQNEAQLEKSRLLSDRFSAERPKGSFSTLEIQRTEQGDSAMYLCASSSTLTGEGQPQHFGDGTRLSIL.

The chain employs TRBV3-1 and TRBJ1-1; D ambiguous. The CDR3 is 13 amino acids. The V end lost 0 bases, the J end lost 8 bases, and 10 bases lay between the germline ends. CDR1 is LGHDT, CDR2 YNNKEL, per germline (reference sequence). The chain's CDR3 is CASSQDRQTEAFF. CDR3 in DNA: TGTGCCAGCAGCCAAGATAGGCAGACGGAAGCTTTCTTT.

The rearrangement uses TRBV12-3 or TRBV12-4 and TRBJ1-4; maybe TRBD1 (5 bases). Between the trimmed V and J ends, which lost 2 bases and 1 base, there was a span of 23 bases. The CDR3 spans 20 residues. CDR3 sequence reads: CASSLTHGHGIVGTNEKLFF. The CDR3 DNA reads TGTGCCAGCAGTTTAACCCACGGACACGGGATAGTGGGAACTAATGAAAAACTGTTTTTT.